This TCR beta chain comes out of a study of CD8 T cells in ankylosing spondylitis. The CDR3 covers 14 residues. Germline trimming cut 2 bases from V and 4 bases from J; bases unmatched to any gene: 4. Germline V gene data show CDR1 as DFQATT and CDR2 as SNEGSKA (reference sequence). MiXCR, applied by TCRdb to the 5' RACE reads, yields one record per CDR3 protein. The top ten hold 2.6% of the sample, which has some 220,000 distinct CDR3 sequences, about 10% seen once. General observations from the study: Significant enrichment of disease-linked clones was reported in matched ankylosing spondylitis synovial fluid. For ankylosing spondylitis blood, a TCR beta motif of about eight highly homologous variants appeared characteristic.

This clonotype was detected ten times or more. What it binds is unknown. Sequencing input: blood, either unsorted or a sorted T cell fraction (not recorded which). This clonotype was sampled from a male donor with ankylosing spondylitis or in good health (not recorded which). The genes are TRBV20-1 and TRBJ2-7; 11 bases agree with TRBD2. The DNA of the CDR3 is TGCAGTGCTAGATCGCGACTAGCGGGGTACGAGCAGTACTTC. Translation: CSARSRLAGYEQYF.